Here is one T cell receptor beta chain with its context. Its target is not known. Isolated PBMCs totaled at least 6 million in each sample. Trimming cost V 5 bases and J 2 bases, with 13 bases left between them. Germline V gene data show CDR1 as SEHNR and CDR2 as FQNEAQ (reference sequence). The length of the CDR3 is 16 residues. These data are taken from a study of blood T cells in healthy people across ages. General observations from the study: Estimated diversity, derived from one million T cells, was regarded as an underestimate.

The second PCR ran about 6 to 12 cycles with a sample-barcoded 5' primer and J-beta primers. A minimum of 2.5 million CDR3-containing paired-end reads was obtained for each sample. Each CDR3 protein gets one entry after TCRdb re-called the 5' RACE reads with MiXCR. The sample yields around 580,000 distinct CDR3 sequences, more than 45% seen once. The clonotype was recovered from a man older than 75 in good health. J is TRBJ2-6 and V is TRBV7-9; D perhaps matches TRBD2 (6 bases). The sample taken for sequencing was blood. CDR3 region: CASSLPSGAGANVLTF. The CDR3 nucleotides read TGTGCCAGCAGCCTTCCCTCGGGGGCTGGGGCCAACGTCCTGACTTTC.